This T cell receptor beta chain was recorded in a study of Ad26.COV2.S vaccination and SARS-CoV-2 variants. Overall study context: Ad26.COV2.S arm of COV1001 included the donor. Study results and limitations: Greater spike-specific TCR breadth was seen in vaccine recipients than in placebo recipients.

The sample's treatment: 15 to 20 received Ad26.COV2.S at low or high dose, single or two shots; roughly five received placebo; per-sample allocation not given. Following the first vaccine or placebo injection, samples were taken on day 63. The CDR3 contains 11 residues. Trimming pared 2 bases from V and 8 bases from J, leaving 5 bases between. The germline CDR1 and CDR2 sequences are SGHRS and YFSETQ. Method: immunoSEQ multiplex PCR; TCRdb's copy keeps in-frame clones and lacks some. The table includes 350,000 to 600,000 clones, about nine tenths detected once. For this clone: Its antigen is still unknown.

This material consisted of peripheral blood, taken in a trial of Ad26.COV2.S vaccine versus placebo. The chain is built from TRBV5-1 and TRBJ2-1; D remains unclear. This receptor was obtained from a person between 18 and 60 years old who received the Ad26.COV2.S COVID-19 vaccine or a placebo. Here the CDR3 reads CASSFFDEQFF. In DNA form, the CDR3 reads TGCGCCAGCAGCTTTTTCGATGAGCAGTTCTTC. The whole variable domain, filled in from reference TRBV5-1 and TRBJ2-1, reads KAGVTQTPRYLIKTRGQQVTLSCSPISGHRSVSWYQQTPGQGLQFLFEYFSETQRNKGNFPGRFSGRQFSNSRSEMNVSTLELGDSALYLCASSFFDEQFFGPGTRLTVL.